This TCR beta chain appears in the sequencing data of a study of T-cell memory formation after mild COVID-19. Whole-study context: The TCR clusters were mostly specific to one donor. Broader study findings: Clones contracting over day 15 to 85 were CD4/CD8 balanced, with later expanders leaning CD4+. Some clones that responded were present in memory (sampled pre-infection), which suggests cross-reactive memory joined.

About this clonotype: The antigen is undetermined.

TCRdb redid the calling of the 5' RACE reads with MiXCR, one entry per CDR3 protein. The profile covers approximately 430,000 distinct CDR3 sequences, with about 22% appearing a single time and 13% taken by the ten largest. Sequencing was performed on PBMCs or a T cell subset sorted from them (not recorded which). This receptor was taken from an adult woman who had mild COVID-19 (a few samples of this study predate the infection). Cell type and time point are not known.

CDR3: CASSQIDRGSSYEQYF. The DNA for the CDR3 is TGCGCCAGCAGCCAAATCGACAGGGGGTCCTCCTACGAGCAGTACTTC. The chain combines TRBV4-1 with TRBJ2-7; 9 bases line up with TRBD1. CDR3 size: 16 residues. Germline V lookup: CDR1 MGHRA, CDR2 YSYEKL. With 2 bases clipped from V and 0 bases from J, the junction kept 5 bases outside the gene matches.